These 28 T cell receptor beta chains share one sample of origin, sequenced in a study of blood T cell repertoires in COVID-19. The repertoire was sequenced with immunoSEQ multiplex PCR; TCRdb's copy has only in-frame clones and lacks some. The table has about 150,000 clones, around 89% seen once. The sequencing sample was made of peripheral blood. The origin of the receptors is a man aged 18 to 29 with COVID-19, enrolled during active disease.

The genes are TRBV9 and TRBJ2-1, with 8 bases that match TRBD2. The length of the CDR3 is 16 residues. CDR1 is SGDLS, CDR2 YYNGEE, per germline. Trimming at V came to 3 bases and at J to 0 bases, leaving 5 bases not matched to a gene. The CDR3 sequence is CASSAPGGSSYNEQFF. CDR3 nucleotide sequence: TGTGCCAGCAGCGCCCCGGGAGGGAGCTCCTACAATGAGCAGTTCTTC.

The chain couples TRBV6-2 or TRBV6-3 to TRBJ2-7; D is possibly TRBD1 (5 bases). The CDR3 totals 16 residues. Trimming stripped 2 bases from V and 0 bases from J, with 14 bases between. Germline V gene sequence: CDR1 MNHEY, CDR2 SVGEGT. Here the CDR3 reads CASSYDTGRSSYEQYF. CDR3 sequence (DNA): TGTGCCAGCAGTTACGATACAGGTCGAAGCTCCTACGAGCAGTACTTC.

Concerning this clone itself: The identical CDR3 is also encoded by other nucleotide sequences in the sample. The genes are TRBV9 and TRBJ2-7; tentatively, D is TRBD2 (6 bases). The V gene's germline CDR1 is SGDLS and CDR2 YYNGEE. The CDR3 length is 14 residues. Trimming removed 0 bases from V and 2 bases from J, with 9 bases in between. DNA for the CDR3: TGTGCCAGCAGCGTAGAAGGGAGGACCTACGAGCAGTACTTC. Amino acid sequence: CASSVEGRTYEQYF.

V is TRBV7-9 and J is TRBJ2-2; 11 nucleotides line up with TRBD2. J was trimmed by 1 base and V by 4 bases; bases with no gene match: 2. Germline-derived CDR1 and CDR2 are SEHNR and FQNEAQ (reference sequence). CDR3 length: 16 residues. CDR3 nucleotides: TGTGCCAGCAGCTCCACTAGCGGGAGGAACACCGGGGAGCTGTTTTTT. This gives the protein CASSSTSGRNTGELFF.

The rearrangement links TRBV19 to TRBJ1-5; 7 bases fit TRBD1. Germline V gives CDR1 LNHDA, CDR2 SQIVND (reference sequence). V trimming: 10 bases; J trimming: 5 bases; junction bases outside the gene matches: 14. The length of the CDR3 is 15 residues. For the CDR3, the DNA is TGTGCCACTAAAAGATTAGGAGGGGGCGATCAGCCCCAGCATTTT. Residues: CATKRLGGGDQPQHF.

The V and J genes are TRBV28 and TRBJ2-2, with 9 bases identical to TRBD1. Unmatched junction bases numbered 5, after V lost 5 bases and J lost 1 base. Germline CDR1 MDHEN, CDR2 SYDVKM. The CDR3 runs to 16 residues. CDR3 sequence reads: CASSPPGQGNTGELFF. In DNA, the CDR3 is TGTGCCAGCAGTCCGCCGGGACAGGGGAACACCGGGGAGCTGTTTTTT.

The rearrangement joins TRBV18 to TRBJ1-1; D is uncertain. The V end was cut by 2 bases, the J end by 5 bases, with 21 bases between. Germline CDR1 is KGHSH and CDR2 is LQKENI. The CDR3 runs to 17 residues. The CDR3 sequence: CASSPSIVGPGGTEAFF. In nucleotides, the CDR3 is TGTGCCAGCTCACCAAGTATAGTGGGCCCCGGAGGTACTGAAGCTTTCTTT.

The rearrangement uses TRBV7-8 and TRBJ2-7; TRBD2 matches at 8 bases. This CDR3 spans 14 amino acids. Unmatched junction bases numbered 7, after V lost 2 bases and J lost 7 bases. Germline V gene sequence: CDR1 SGHVS, CDR2 FQNEAQ. This CDR3 reads CASSLTAGAQEQYF. CDR3 coding DNA: TGTGCCAGCAGCTTAACAGCGGGGGCCCAGGAGCAGTACTTC. Looking up the rest from reference TRBV7-8 and TRBJ2-7 gives the full variable domain: GAGVSQSPRYKVAKRGQDVALRCDPISGHVSLFWYQQALGQGPEFLTYFQNEAQLDKSGLPSDRFFAERPEGSVSTLKIQRTQQEDSAVYLCASSLTAGAQEQYFGPGTRLTVT.

The chain has TRBV6-5 and TRBJ2-5; 7 nucleotides agree with TRBD2. The CDR3 runs 16 residues. Germline CDR1 reads MNHEY; CDR2 reads SVGAGI. The V and J ends lost 1 base and 2 bases, in that order; junction bases with no gene match: 7. The CDR3 region is CASSYFGEGGQETQYF. CDR3 nucleotides: TGTGCCAGCAGTTACTTCGGGGAGGGAGGTCAAGAGACCCAGTACTTC.

The J gene is TRBJ2-7, the V gene TRBV4-1, with 9 bases aligning to TRBD1. This CDR3 spans 15 amino acids. Per the germline V gene, CDR1 is MGHRA and CDR2 is YSYEKL. V was clipped by 3 bases and J by 3 bases; unmatched bases: 6. CDR3 sequence reads: CASSQPGQGRYEQYF. The CDR3 DNA reads as TGCGCCAGCAGCCAGCCGGGACAGGGCCGCTACGAGCAGTACTTC.

The chain joins TRBV29-1 to TRBJ2-3; D is undetermined. Looked up from germline, CDR1 is SQVTM and CDR2 is ANQGSEA. The CDR3 extends over 13 amino acids. The V end lost 0 bases, the J end lost 4 bases, and 8 bases lay between the germline ends. The CDR3 bases are TGCAGCGTTGAAGAGTCCCAGGCAGATACGCAGTATTTT. Residues: CSVEESQADTQYF.

The chain couples TRBV13 to TRBJ2-5, with 8 bases fitting TRBD1. Germline V CDR1 and CDR2: PRHDT, FYEKMQ (reference sequence). This CDR3 has 15 residues. V was pared by 3 bases and J by 0 bases, with 3 bases of the junction left unmatched. The CDR3 protein is CASSLTGDDQETQYF. The CDR3 nucleotides read TGTGCCAGCAGCTTGACAGGGGACGACCAAGAGACCCAGTACTTC. The variable domain in full, completed from reference TRBV13 and TRBJ2-5, reads AAGVIQSPRHLIKEKRETATLKCYPIPRHDTVYWYQQGPGQDPQFLISFYEKMQSDKGSIPDRFSAQQFSDYHSELNMSSLELGDSALYFCASSLTGDDQETQYFGPGTRLLVL.

V is TRBV3-1 (or the pseudogene TRBV3-2) and J is TRBJ2-1, with 9 positions matching TRBD1. The germline gives CDR1 LGHDT, CDR2 YNNKEL (reference sequence). Losses at the gene ends were 5 bases for V and 7 bases for J; bases not matched to a gene: 15. This CDR3 has 17 residues. The CDR3 DNA is TGTGCCAGCAGCTCCGGGCGGGGACAGGGTACCCTTAATGAGCAGTTCTTC. Translation: CASSSGRGQGTLNEQFF.

The V call is TRBV19, the J call TRBJ2-5, with TRBD1 matching over 9 bases. Germline CDR1 reads LNHDA; CDR2 reads SQIVND (reference sequence). The CDR3 extends over 15 amino acids. The V segment lost 6 bases and the J segment 6 bases; nucleotides outside the gene matches: 11. The CDR3 loop is CASSLTGGSGQTQYF. CDR3 coding DNA: TGTGCCAGTAGCCTGACAGGGGGGTCGGGACAGACCCAGTACTTC. Together with reference TRBV19 and TRBJ2-5, the CDR3 gives the full variable domain: DGGITQSPKYLFRKEGQNVTLSCEQNLNHDAMYWYRQDPGQGLRLIYYSQIVNDFQKGDIAEGYSVSREKKESFPLTVTSAQKNPTAFYLCASSLTGGSGQTQYFGPGTRLLVL.

This clone was recorded a few times. The V gene is TRBV27, the J gene TRBJ2-1, with 9 positions matching TRBD2. With 3 bases clipped from V and 8 bases from J, the junction kept 11 bases outside the gene matches. CDR3 length: 16 residues. Germline CDR1 MNHEY, CDR2 SMNVEV (reference sequence). The CDR3 is CASSFLAGGLGDEQFF. The CDR3 coding sequence is TGTGCCAGCAGTTTCTTGGCGGGAGGGCTAGGCGATGAGCAGTTCTTC.

This chain connects TRBV28 to TRBJ1-5, with 11 bases that match TRBD1. The CDR3 totals 17 residues. J gave up 3 bases and V 5 bases, and 9 bases lay outside the gene matches. The germline V gene encodes CDR1 MDHEN and CDR2 SYDVKM. The CDR3, as DNA: TGTGCCAGCAGTCCATGGGACAGGGGGAGGGTCAATCAGCCCCAGCATTTT. Amino acid sequence: CASSPWDRGRVNQPQHF.

The chain carries TRBV13 and TRBJ2-1; the match to TRBD1 covers 7 bases. V shed 5 bases, J shed 7 bases, and the junction held 14 bases outside the gene matches. The CDR3 loop spans 16 amino acids. CDR1 is PRHDT, CDR2 FYEKMQ, per germline (reference sequence). The CDR3 here is CASSQSTGYSKNEQFF. CDR3 bases: TGTGCCAGCAGCCAGTCGACAGGGTACTCGAAGAATGAGCAGTTCTTC.

The chain joins TRBV11-2 to TRBJ2-5; possibly TRBD2 for D (5 bases). Germline V gene sequence: CDR1 SGHAT, CDR2 FQNNGV. The CDR3 is 13 residues long. Trimming cost V 3 bases and J 2 bases, with 7 bases left between them. CDR3 amino acids: CASSFGMQETQYF. CDR3 nucleotides: TGTGCCAGCAGCTTCGGGATGCAAGAGACCCAGTACTTC.

J is TRBJ1-2 and V is TRBV5-1, with TRBD1 matching over 9 bases. Trimming took 4 bases from V and 0 from J; bases not matched to a gene: 4. Germline V gene sequence: CDR1 SGHRS, CDR2 YFSETQ. The CDR3 length is 15 residues. The chain's CDR3 is CASSLGTGSNYGYTF. The DNA of the CDR3 is TGCGCCAGCAGCCTAGGGACAGGGTCTAACTATGGCTACACCTTC.

The genes are TRBV5-6 and TRBJ1-2; a possible D gene is TRBD1 (6 bases). The CDR3 runs 14 residues. V was trimmed by 0 bases and J by 6 bases, leaving 12 bases between them. Germline V lookup: CDR1 SGHDT, CDR2 YYEEEE. Here the CDR3 reads CASSLALGAHGYTF. CDR3 in DNA: TGTGCCAGCAGCTTGGCCTTGGGGGCCCATGGCTACACCTTC.

The rearrangement uses TRBV11-3 and TRBJ2-2; 8 bases map to TRBD1. The V gene end was trimmed by 5 bases and the J gene end by 8 bases; junction bases not matched to a gene: 7. CDR1 is SGHNT and CDR2 is YENEEA in the germline V gene. This CDR3 spans 14 amino acids. The CDR3 DNA follows: TGTGCCAGCAGCCCCCAGACAGGGGTAGGGGAGCTGTTTTTT. Amino acids: CASSPQTGVGELFF. The whole variable domain, remainder taken from reference TRBV11-3 and TRBJ2-2, is EAGVVQSPRYKIIEKKQPVAFWCNPISGHNTLYWYLQNLGQGPELLIRYENEEAVDDSQLPKDRFSAERLKGVDSTLKIQPAELGDSAVYLCASSPQTGVGELFFGEGSRLTVL.

A word on this clone: The same CDR3 is also encoded by other DNA sequences in this sample. The V gene is TRBV5-1, the J gene TRBJ1-4; TRBD1 matches at 7 bases. Germline V gene sequence: CDR1 SGHRS, CDR2 YFSETQ. Trimming cost V 0 bases and J 8 bases; bases outside gene matches: 1. CDR3 length: 13 residues. The CDR3 spells CASSLAGGEKLFF. The CDR3 bases are TGCGCCAGCAGCTTGGCAGGGGGGGAAAAACTGTTTTTT.

This clone was detected once. The chain joins TRBV27 to TRBJ2-1; 8 nucleotides agree with TRBD2. CDR1 MNHEY and CDR2 SMNVEV come from the germline V gene (reference sequence). The V gene end was trimmed by 3 bases and the J gene end by 7 bases; junction bases not matched to a gene: 5. The CDR3 runs 14 residues. The CDR3 loop is CASSLTSVKNEQFF. Here the CDR3 DNA reads TGTGCCAGCAGTTTGACTAGCGTTAAGAATGAGCAGTTCTTC.

A remark on this clone: The junction shows a germline mismatch at one end, possibly a read error. This sequence joins TRBV7-9 and TRBJ1-4; 7 nucleotides match TRBD1. There are 14 residues in the CDR3. Germline V gene lookup returns CDR1 SEHNR and CDR2 FQNEAQ (reference sequence). Here the CDR3 reads CASSSDREMGKLLF. CDR3 DNA sequence: TGTGCCAGCAGCTCCGACAGGGAAATGGGGAAACTGCTTTTT.

The J gene is TRBJ2-7, the V gene TRBV6-5; no clear D. Germline CDR1 MNHEY, CDR2 SVGAGI. The CDR3 spans 15 residues. V was trimmed by 3 bases and J by 0 bases, leaving 12 bases between them. The CDR3 loop reads CASSYGRTSSYEQYF. The CDR3 DNA reads TGTGCCAGCAGTTATGGCAGAACCTCCTCCTACGAGCAGTACTTC.

The sample holds one count of this clone. This rearrangement joins TRBV9 to TRBJ1-1; D gene unclear. Germline assignment: CDR1 SGDLS and CDR2 YYNGEE. The CDR3 has 13 amino acids. V dropped 0 bases and J dropped 5 bases, with 8 bases sitting between them. CDR3 region: CASSVETGTEAFF. CDR3 DNA: TGTGCCAGCAGCGTAGAGACGGGAACTGAAGCTTTCTTT. Filled out from reference TRBV9 and TRBJ1-1, the complete variable domain reads DSGVTQTPKHLITATGQRVTLRCSPRSGDLSVYWYQQSLDQGLQFLIQYYNGEERAKGNILERFSAQQFPDLHSELNLSSLELGDSALYFCASSVETGTEAFFGQGTRLTVV.

This clone was picked up one time. This chain's CDR3 is CASNTELGPAGELFF. The CDR3 DNA is TGTGCCAGCAACACAGAGCTGGGGCCGGCCGGGGAGCTGTTTTTT. This chain connects TRBV7-2 to TRBJ2-2; perhaps TRBD1 as D (5 bases). The CDR3 loop spans 15 amino acids. Germline CDR1 and CDR2: SGHTA and FQGNSA. Trimming cost V 7 bases and J 6 bases, with 18 bases left between them. Based on the CDR3 plus reference TRBV7-2 and TRBJ2-2, the full variable domain is GAGVSQSPSNKVTEKGKDVELRCDPISGHTALYWYRQSLGQGLEFLIYFQGNSAPDKSGLPSDRFSAERTGGSVSTLTIQRTQQEDSAVYLCASNTELGPAGELFFGEGSRLTVL.

This clone has only a few counts. This chain joins TRBV5-8 and TRBJ2-7, with 9 bases identical to TRBD1. CDR1 and CDR2 (germline): SGHTS, YDEGEE. J was trimmed by 5 bases and V by 5 bases; bases with no gene match: 8. This CDR3 is built from 14 residues. CDR3 nucleotide sequence: TGTGCCAGCAGACCCGGGACAGGGCTCCACGAGCAGTACTTC. Translating it yields CASRPGTGLHEQYF. Together with reference TRBV5-8 and TRBJ2-7, the CDR3 gives the full variable domain: EAGVTQSPTHLIKTRGQQATLRCSPISGHTSVYWYQQALGLGLQFLLWYDEGEERNRGNFPPRFSGRQFPNYSSELNVNALELEDSALYLCASRPGTGLHEQYFGPGTRLTVT.